Listed here are 5 T cell receptor beta chains from one sample, sequenced in a study of T cell repertoires in cytomegalovirus infection (dated by TCRdb to about 2019). The meaning of the sample's treatment or condition label: in vitro stimulation with specific CMV peptide epitopes to enrich CMV-specific T cells. The listed sequencing device is Illumina HiSeq 1500. The public reads were run again by TCRdb, first through fastp at Q25 and then through MiXCR, and only productive beta chains were kept. Under each unique CDR3 protein, matching rows form one entry showing the most common genes and DNA. This sample comprises 830,000 or so distinct CDR3 sequences, less than 35% of them detected only once. The ten largest clones take up around 11% of the sample. These receptors have no known antigen. Here the sequenced sample was cultured CD8+ T cells from PBMCs, taken from culture after CMV antigen stimulation. The receptors were sampled from a human donor in good health (CMV status not recorded). Some clones in this sample may be carry-over from other donors' samples.

CDR3 sequence: CASRATVYEQYF. CDR3 in DNA: TGTGCCAGCCGGGCGACAGTATACGAGCAGTACTTC. The V gene is TRBV2, the J gene TRBJ2-7; possible D gene TRBD1, 5 bases. V gave up 8 bases and J gave up 4 bases, with 12 bases separating them. This CDR3 has 12 amino acids. CDR1 and CDR2 from the germline V gene are SNHLY and FYNNEI.

This clonotype was observed a single time. The rearrangement joins TRBV4-1 to TRBJ2-5, with a tentative D call TRBD2 (7 bases). Germline-derived CDR1 and CDR2 are MGHRA and YSYEKL. Trimming shortened V by 4 bases and J by 1 base, and 16 bases separated the two germline ends. There are 16 residues in the CDR3. In DNA, the CDR3 is TGCGCCAGCAGCCGTACTCGGGGGGCGATCCAAGAGACCCAGTACTTC. As protein: CASSRTRGAIQETQYF.

The chain links TRBV6-5 to TRBJ2-4; 9 bases line up with TRBD2. The ends lost 6 bases at V and 7 bases at J; junction bases unmatched: 10. The V gene's germline CDR1 is MNHEY and CDR2 SVGAGI. The CDR3 totals 15 residues. CDR3: CASRDYSGGRNIQYF. CDR3 bases: TGTGCCAGCAGAGACTATAGCGGGGGTCGGAACATTCAGTACTTC.

This clonotype was picked up a small number of times. The rearrangement joins TRBV19 to TRBJ2-3; D is uncertain. CDR1 is LNHDA, CDR2 SQIVND, per germline (reference sequence). The CDR3 is 16 amino acids. V was clipped by 2 bases and J by 2 bases, with 14 bases between them. CDR3 in amino acids: CASSIYSATDTDTQYF. The CDR3 coding sequence is TGTGCCAGTAGTATATATTCTGCGACGGACACAGATACGCAGTATTTT.

This rearrangement joins TRBV19 to TRBJ2-1; 8 nucleotides align to TRBD2. Germline CDR1 reads LNHDA; CDR2 reads SQIVND (reference sequence). The V segment lost 4 bases and the J segment 2 bases; nucleotides outside the gene matches: 4. The CDR3 length is 15 residues. This CDR3 reads CASSSRTSPYNEQFF. The CDR3 bases are TGTGCCAGTAGTAGTAGGACTAGCCCCTACAATGAGCAGTTCTTC.